The entry below gives a single T cell receptor beta chain sequence along with its context. Its antigen is not known. This sample is part of a study of cytomegalovirus exposure and HLA in healthy donors. General study results and limits: Overall, roughly 170 TCR beta chains were annotated as cytomegalovirus-associated.

J gave up 2 bases and V 0 bases, and 2 bases lay outside the gene matches. Germline V gene sequence: CDR1 SGDLS, CDR2 YYNGEE. The CDR3 is made up of 14 amino acids. Produced via immunoSEQ multiplex PCR; TCRdb's table is partial and in-frame only. This sample yields approximately 150,000 clones, of which around four fifths are seen a single time; around 2.4% belongs to the top ten. The genes are TRBV9 and TRBJ2-7; 7 bases map to TRBD1. Sequenced material: PBMCs. This clonotype was obtained from a man aged 25 to 45 in good health and CMV-seropositive. The CDR3 DNA follows: TGTGCCAGCAGCGTAGGGGACAGTCCCTACGAGCAGTACTTC. This gives the protein CASSVGDSPYEQYF.